One sample yielded the 8 T cell receptor delta chains listed below, sequenced in a study of gamma-delta chains in newborns, infants, children (dated by TCRdb to the late 2010s). Sequenced using an Illumina MiSeq. TCRdb called clones afresh from the public reads with CATT; identical DNA rows were later merged. The sample table holds some 5,700 delta-chain clones, of which around 2.5% were seen once. The ten largest make up roughly a sixth of the sample. Sequencing was carried out using blood. Source of these receptors: a child who was a newborn, infant or young child, either healthy, febrile or measles-vaccinated (not recorded which).

This clone is medium-sized in the sample. The chain links TRDV2 to TRDJ1; D perhaps matches TRDD3 (5 bases). Trimming stripped 0 bases from V and 0 bases from J, with 19 bases between. CDR1 GEAIGNYY and CDR2 EKD come from the germline V gene. This CDR3 has 18 amino acids. CDR3 nucleotides: TGTGCCTGTGACACCGTTTCACCTCGGTCGGGGGACACCGATAAACTCATCTTT. This sequence encodes CACDTVSPRSGDTDKLIF.

For this clone: This clone may be a read error of a much larger clone one base away. V usage is TRDV2 and J usage is TRDJ3; 8 bases map to TRDD3. This CDR3 comprises 19 residues. Looked up from germline, CDR1 is GEAIGNYY and CDR2 is EKD. Unmatched junction bases numbered 8, after V lost 0 bases and J lost 2 bases. The CDR3 is CACDTWGIQSPWDTRQMFF. The DNA of the CDR3 is TGTGCCTGTGACACCTGGGGGATTCAAAGCCCCTGGGACACCCGACAGATGTTTTTC.

On this clone: A far larger clone lies a single base away; this is likely a read error. Other DNA sequences in the same sample also yield this CDR3. The gene calls are TRDV2 and TRDJ2, with a possible D match to TRDD3 (5 bases). The V gene's germline CDR1 is GEAIGNYY and CDR2 EKD. This CDR3 spans 15 amino acids. Here the CDR3 reads CACDNLGDKAAQLFF. The CDR3 bases are TGTGCCTGTGACAACCTGGGCGATAAGGCAGCACAGCTCTTCTTT.

This clone was picked up a small number of times. TCRdb lists the protein of a much larger clone for this DNA, which differs at residue 7, so this is likely a read error; the protein given here is translated from the DNA itself. The gene calls are TRDV2 and TRDJ3; the match to TRDD3 covers 8 bases. This CDR3 has 18 amino acids. J was trimmed by 2 bases and V by 0 bases; bases with no gene match: 5. Germline CDR1 reads GEAIGNYY; CDR2 reads EKD. The CDR3 is CACDTVWDTTWDTRQMFF. The CDR3 nucleotides read TGTGCCTGTGACACCGTGTGGGATACGACCTGGGACACCCGACAGATGTTTTTC.

The chain joins TRDV2 to TRDJ3; D is ambiguous. CDR3 length: 19 residues. Trimming shortened V by 1 base and J by 0 bases, and 15 bases separated the two germline ends. In germline, CDR1 is GEAIGNYY, CDR2 EKD. The CDR3 coding sequence is TGTGCCTGTGACACTTGGGAGGAGGGAAGCTCCTGGGACACCCGACAGATGTTTTTC. Translated: CACDTWEEGSSWDTRQMFF.

With respect to this clone: TCRdb attributes to this sequence the protein of a much larger clone, which differs from the DNA translation at residue 9; a read error is likely, and the protein displayed is translated from the DNA. This chain joins TRDV2 and TRDJ2, with D possibly TRDD3 on 6 matching bases. V shed 3 bases and J shed 4 bases, with 14 bases lying between them. This CDR3 spans 15 amino acids. CDR1 GEAIGNYY and CDR2 EKD come from the germline V gene. For the CDR3, the DNA is TGTGCCTGTGACTCCCTTGGGGGGCGGACAGCACAACTCTTCTTT. Its translation: CACDSLGGRTAQLFF.

In this sample, this clone is medium-sized. The chain recombines TRDV2 with TRDJ3; 12 bases line up with TRDD3. Germline V gene data show CDR1 as GEAIGNYY and CDR2 as EKD. After removal of 0 bases from V and 0 bases from J, the junction contained 8 bases not matched to a gene. CDR3 length: 21 amino acids. In nucleotides, the CDR3 is TGTGCCTGTGACACCGGCTGGGGGATACGGCCTAGCTCCTGGGACACCCGACAGATGTTTTTC. This gives the protein CACDTGWGIRPSSWDTRQMFF.

By proportion, this clone is medium-sized. The rearrangement joins TRDV2 to TRDJ3; TRDD3 matches at 11 bases. CDR1 is GEAIGNYY and CDR2 is EKD in the germline V gene. The V gene end was trimmed by 1 base and the J gene end by 0 bases; junction bases not matched to a gene: 4. The CDR3 spans 19 residues. CDR3 protein: CACDTGGYVSSWDTRQMFF. CDR3 sequence (DNA): TGTGCCTGTGACACTGGGGGATACGTCAGCTCCTGGGACACCCGACAGATGTTTTTC.